The sequence of this TCR beta chain was determined in a study of T-cell reconstitution after alpha-beta-depleted transplantation in children. General study findings and limits: About two months after transplant, alpha-beta T cells reportedly came from several hundred expanded graft clones. Diversity and T-cell counts at one year after transplant derived mostly from new T cells. The high TCRbeta diversity at day 60 in some patients came from surviving recipient T cells and thymic progenitors.

Points on this clonotype: Its cognate antigen is unknown.

Unique molecular identifiers were incorporated during preparation of the TCRbeta library. TCRdb re-called the PCR reads with MiXCR, one entry per CDR3 protein. The sample holds about 220,000 distinct CDR3 sequences, roughly a sixth seen once. Per germline, CDR1 MNHEY and CDR2 SMNVEV (reference sequence). Trimming took 2 bases from V and 1 from J; bases not matched to a gene: 3. The CDR3 has 15 amino acids. The sequence derives from a male patient aged 2 to 9 who had a stem cell transplant for acute lymphoblastic leukemia, so the T cells may come from the graft donor. The sequencing used PBMCs, mostly from graft donor cells, collected 360 days after TCRalphabeta/CD19-depleted stem cell transplant. This rearrangement joins TRBV27 to TRBJ1-1; TRBD1 matches 8 bases. The CDR3: CASSLQGAWNTEAFF. CDR3 DNA: TGTGCCAGCAGTTTACAGGGGGCCTGGAACACTGAAGCTTTCTTT.